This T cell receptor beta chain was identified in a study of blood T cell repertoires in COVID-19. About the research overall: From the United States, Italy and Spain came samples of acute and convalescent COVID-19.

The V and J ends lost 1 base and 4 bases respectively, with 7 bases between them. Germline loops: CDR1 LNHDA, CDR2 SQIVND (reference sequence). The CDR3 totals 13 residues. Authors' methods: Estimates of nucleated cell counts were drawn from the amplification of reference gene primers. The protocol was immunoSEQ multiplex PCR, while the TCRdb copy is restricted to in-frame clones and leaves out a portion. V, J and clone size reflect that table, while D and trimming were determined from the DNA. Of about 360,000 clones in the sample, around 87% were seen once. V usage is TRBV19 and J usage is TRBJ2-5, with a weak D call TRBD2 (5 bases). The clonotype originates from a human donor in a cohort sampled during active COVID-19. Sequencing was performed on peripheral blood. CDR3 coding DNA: TGTGCCAGTAGTATAGGAGGGCTAGAGACCCAGTACTTC. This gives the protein CASSIGGLETQYF.